The present TCR beta chain was sequenced within a study of persistence of HIV-infected CD4 T cells. Turning to the study itself: Up to roughly 180 mL blood was drawn at multiple time points; two donors had single-time leukapheresis.

Turning to this clone: Its cognate antigen is unknown.

Study results and limitations: Antigen-responding cells were enriched for degenerate expanded CDR3beta sequences. Compared with CD3/CD28-stimulated cells, CMV- and Gag-responding cells showed lower TCRbeta richness.

The stimulus was lysate of CMV-infected fibroblasts, about 10 ug/mL. Responding CD4+ T cells were sorted by upregulation of both CD40 ligand and CD69. The libraries were made with immunoSEQ version 4 in survey mode. Method: immunoSEQ multiplex PCR; TCRdb's copy keeps in-frame clones and lacks some. The data hold fewer than 6,000 clones, with 64% observed a single time. This TCR was sampled from an adult man with HIV who was CMV-seropositive. The sequences come from CD4+ T cells sorted from PBMCs after roughly 18-hour stimulation, collected from a patient who received antiretroviral therapy.

CDR3 bases: TGTGCCAGCAGCCCCTTTCTACTGAGCGGGGGGGCAGATACGCAGTATTTT. Translation: CASSPFLLSGGADTQYF. The V gene is TRBV3-1 (or the pseudogene TRBV3-2), the J gene TRBJ2-3; 10 bases fit TRBD2. Germline lookup yields CDR1 LGHDT and CDR2 YNNKEL (reference sequence). J was trimmed by 4 bases and V by 4 bases; bases with no gene match: 11. The CDR3 has 17 residues.